Sequencing of this T cell receptor (beta chain) was carried out in a study of Ad26.COV2.S vaccination and SARS-CoV-2 variants. Documented treatment: some 20 received Ad26.COV2.S at low or high dose, single or two shots; about 5 received placebo; per-sample allocation not given. On day 63 after the first injection, vaccine and placebo recipients gave samples. CDR3 length: 15 residues. Trimming left V 5 bases short and J 3 bases short, with 14 bases between. CDR1 SGHTA and CDR2 FQGNSA come from the germline V gene. The method was immunoSEQ multiplex PCR; TCRdb's version includes in-frame clones alone and lacks a portion of them. Here the sample spans around 340,000 clones, less than 90% being singletons.

The sequenced sample was peripheral blood, obtained in a trial of Ad26.COV2.S vaccine versus placebo. This rearrangement joins TRBV7-2 to TRBJ1-5; a possible D gene is TRBD1 (5 bases). The origin of this receptor is a person aged 18 to 59 who received the Ad26.COV2.S COVID-19 vaccine or a placebo. In DNA, the CDR3 is TGTGCCAGCAGCATACAAGACAGAGTCAATCAGCCCCAGCATTTT. Translation: CASSIQDRVNQPQHF. Supplemented by reference TRBV7-2 and TRBJ1-5, the full variable domain reads GAGVSQSPSNKVTEKGKDVELRCDPISGHTALYWYRQSLGQGLEFLIYFQGNSAPDKSGLPSDRFSAERTGGSVSTLTIQRTQQEDSAVYLCASSIQDRVNQPQHFGDGTRLSIL.